This TCR beta chain was sequenced during a study of cytomegalovirus exposure and HLA in healthy donors. Notes on the study in general: According to a later analysis, most TCR beta chains associated with CMV appeared HLA-restricted. By HLA locus, TCR association rates varied in a later analysis, with DRB1 showing the most and HLA-C the fewest.

Comment on this clone: The antigen remains unidentified.

Donors sampled were nominally healthy, though unrecorded immune exposures were likely. In germline, CDR1 is SGHRS, CDR2 YFSETQ. The CDR3 extends over 16 amino acids. J lost 4 bases, V lost 3 bases, and 5 bases had no gene match. The PCR used 60 Vbeta and 13 Jbeta primers. Original methodology: Unique TCR beta chains numbered about 79 million in a later analysis, with around 10 million shared. Sequencing used immunoSEQ multiplex PCR; TCRdb keeps in-frame clones, though not all of them. V, J and clone size are those of that table, while D and trimming were read from the DNA. Its table records around 210,000 clones.

This rearrangement joins TRBV5-1 to TRBJ2-3; 13 bases map to TRBD2. Sequenced input: PBMCs. The source is a girl aged 2 to 10 in good health and CMV-seropositive. Here the CDR3 reads CASSSTSGGVPDTQYF. CDR3 in DNA: TGCGCCAGCAGCTCAACTAGCGGGGGGGTTCCAGATACGCAGTATTTT.